This is a list of T cell receptor beta chains from one sample in a study of blood T cell repertoires in COVID-19. Assay used: immunoSEQ multiplex PCR; TCRdb lists only in-frame clones, some missing. Found here are about 59,000 clones, more than 75% of them singletons; the top ten hold roughly an eighth. The sample was peripheral blood. Receptor source: a man older than 75 with acute or convalescent COVID-19. CDR3s include the opening cysteine and the closing phenylalanine or tryptophan.

v_call,cdr3_aa
TRBV11-3,CASSPNSQQISTSTDTQYF
TRBV6-5,CASRNRDSVGYGYTF
TRBV5-4,CASSLAETGDGGELFF
TRBV30,CAWSVPLRGYTGELFF
TRBV6-5,CASSYWTGEAFF
TRBV20-1,CSASSPDRAGQPQHF
TRBV14,CASSQPPGGTDTQYF
TRBV20-1,CSASVPGLAGGQYF
TRBV6-5,CASSYSIGAGELFF
TRBV5-4,CASSLFGQGSNEKLFF
TRBV2,CASRVTGYEQYF
TRBV5-1,CASSRGQSYEQYF
TRBV28,CASSPAGMDEQYF
TRBV3-1/TRBV3-2,CASSRGQGVPGELFF
TRBV25-1,CASTTGVNGETQYF
TRBV5-4,CASSLEGGYYGYTF
TRBV5-5,CASSRPDRNSPLHF
TRBV6-1,CASSDRGGGVAGVSYEQYF
TRBV6-5,CASSYGDYQETQYF
TRBV6-1,CASSEAHGQLYGYTF
TRBV19,CASRAGQVSNTGELFF
TRBV19,CASSSDRGNEQFF
TRBV6-5,CASRPSGSYNEQFF
TRBV7-2,CASSSDPGYNEQFF
TRBV4-1,CASNLLYGYTF
TRBV3-1/TRBV3-2,CASSQRGGNYGYTF
TRBV18,CASSPGTSNYGYTF
TRBV3-1/TRBV3-2,CASSQGGLGLAGTETQYF
TRBV5-4,CASSLRTPDNSPLHF
TRBV7-9,CASSPTGGRQETQYF